This T cell receptor beta chain stems from a study of shared clonotypes between healthy human individuals. This clone came up a few times. Its antigen is as yet unknown. Clones were read by immunoSEQ multiplex PCR, and TCRdb kept only the in-frame ones, dropping some. The table shows roughly 1 million clones, with 65% to 75% occurring only once. None of the donors, who were healthy HIV-negative adults, had recently had acute infections or vaccinations. Notes on the study in general: Genetic and exposure-history diversity was limited by the few donors. Approximately 4.6% of naive CD4 clonotypes were shared across a few donors. Sorted-subset samples were not fully sequenced, rarefaction indicated.

The TCR sequence derives from a man in his late teens or twenties in good health. Sequencing input: memory CD4+ T cells sorted from blood. As to subset: CD45RA-negative fraction.

Here the CDR3 reads CASSPRTSGTQETQYF. The CDR3 region has the DNA TGTGCCAGCAGCCCTAGGACTAGCGGGACCCAAGAGACCCAGTACTTC. The chain is built from TRBV11-3 and TRBJ2-5; 12 bases are a match to TRBD2. CDR3 length: 16 amino acids. The germline CDR1 and CDR2 sequences are SGHNT and YENEEA. The ends lost 5 bases at V and 1 base at J; junction bases unmatched: 5.